This T cell receptor (beta chain) emerged from a study of T cells after yellow fever vaccination. Broader study findings: Abundant bulk-derived clonotypes could contaminate FACS-sorted repertoires. The study re-detected most primary-vaccination clones after the booster (96% CD4, almost 90% CD8).

As regards this clonotype: Its cognate antigen is unknown.

TCRdb reanalysed the 5' RACE reads using MiXCR and keeps one entry per CDR3 protein. The sample carries 450,000 to 650,000 distinct CDR3 sequences, about 13% recorded once. The germline V gene encodes CDR1 SQVTM and CDR2 ANQGSEA. V lost 1 base, J lost 4 bases, and 3 bases stayed unmatched. The CDR3 contains 13 residues. The chain couples TRBV29-1 to TRBJ1-2; TRBD1 agrees at 7 bases. The sample was PBMCs, taken on the day of the yellow fever booster vaccination. This clonotype originated in a man between 25 and 39 years old who received the YFV17D yellow fever vaccine. In DNA, the CDR3 is TGCAGCGTTGAAGTTGGGGACAGCTATGGCTACACCTTC. Protein: CSVEVGDSYGYTF. The entire variable domain, with the rest obtained from reference TRBV29-1 and TRBJ1-2, is as follows: SAVISQKPSRDICQRGTSLTIQCQVDSQVTMMFWYRQQPGQSLTLIATANQGSEATYESGFVIDKFPISRPNLTFSTLTVSNMSPEDSSIYLCSVEVGDSYGYTFGSGTRLTVV.